The 27 T cell receptor beta chains below come from one sample, sequenced in a study of blood T cells in healthy people across ages. A second about 6 to 12 cycle PCR used barcoded and J-beta primers. TCRdb analysed the 5' RACE reads with MiXCR anew, one entry per CDR3 protein. The table lists approximately 1.5 million distinct CDR3 sequences, 30% to 40% of them singletons. The sequenced sample consisted of blood. These receptors were obtained from a woman younger than 45 in good health.

This clonotype showed up just a few times. The J gene is TRBJ2-1, the V gene TRBV30, with D unclear. This CDR3 spans 11 amino acids. Trimming took off 0 bases at V and 7 bases at J, with 4 bases between the two ends. CDR1 is GTSNPN, CDR2 SVGIG, per germline (reference sequence). The CDR3: CAWSVENEQFF. As DNA, the CDR3 is TGTGCCTGGAGTGTAGAAAATGAGCAGTTCTTC.

The chain joins TRBV30 to TRBJ1-1, with 7 bases matching TRBD1. The CDR3 has 15 residues. V shed 4 bases, J shed 0 bases, and the junction held 8 bases outside the gene matches. CDR1 is GTSNPN and CDR2 is SVGIG in the germline V gene (reference sequence). The chain's CDR3 is CAWTGGLWMNTEAFF. CDR3 in DNA: TGTGCCTGGACAGGGGGATTGTGGATGAACACTGAAGCTTTCTTT.

This clonotype occurred a few times. The chain joins TRBV6-5 to TRBJ2-1; no reliable D call. V lost 2 bases to trimming and J lost 7 bases, with 12 bases between them. The CDR3 loop spans 14 amino acids. Germline V gives CDR1 MNHEY, CDR2 SVGAGI. This CDR3 is CASSYRVNTNEQFF. The CDR3 nucleotides are TGTGCCAGCAGTTACAGGGTAAACACAAATGAGCAGTTCTTC.

This clonotype has more than one count but fewer than ten. V gene TRBV7-2 combines with J gene TRBJ2-7; 15 nucleotides match TRBD2. Trimming took 4 bases from V and 5 from J; bases not matched to a gene: 6. Germline loops: CDR1 SGHTA, CDR2 FQGNSA. The CDR3 has 16 amino acids. The CDR3 region is CASSSGLAGGADEQYF. The CDR3 region has the DNA TGTGCCAGCAGCTCGGGACTAGCGGGAGGTGCCGACGAGCAGTACTTC.

This clonotype has a single count. The chain recombines TRBV30 with TRBJ2-7; tentatively, D is TRBD1 (5 bases). There are 14 residues in the CDR3. CDR1 is GTSNPN, CDR2 SVGIG, per germline (reference sequence). V lost 0 bases, J lost 0 bases, and 9 bases lay in between. This CDR3 is CAWSVGHLSYEQYF. CDR3 bases: TGTGCCTGGAGTGTAGGACACCTCTCCTACGAGCAGTACTTC.

The V and J genes are TRBV2 and TRBJ2-3; 8 nucleotides align to TRBD2. Per the germline V gene, CDR1 is SNHLY and CDR2 is FYNNEI. J lost 0 bases, V lost 11 bases, and 10 bases had no gene match. CDR3 length: 15 amino acids. The CDR3 region is CAGHRGGISTDTQYF. CDR3 sequence (DNA): TGTGCCGGCCACCGGGGGGGGATTAGCACAGATACGCAGTATTTT.

V and J are TRBV11-2 and TRBJ2-1; D is uncertain. The CDR3 is made up of 13 amino acids. The V end was cut by 5 bases, the J end by 8 bases, with 13 bases between. The V gene's germline CDR1 is SGHAT and CDR2 FQNNGV. CDR3 sequence reads: CASSGIRGDEQFF. The CDR3 DNA reads as TGTGCCAGCAGCGGGATCAGAGGAGATGAGCAGTTCTTC.

The rearrangement joins TRBV10-1 to TRBJ2-2, with unresolved D. This CDR3 has 12 residues. V lost 8 bases to trimming and J lost 0 bases, with 4 bases between them. Germline CDR1 WNHNN, CDR2 SYGVQD (reference sequence). Here the CDR3 DNA reads TGCGCCAGCCTAGCGAACACCGGGGAGCTGTTTTTT. Translating gives CASLANTGELFF.

To note about this clonotype: One end of the junction does not line up with germline, which may come from a read error. The chain links TRBV5-1 to TRBJ1-1; TRBD1 matches 11 bases. The CDR3 has 19 amino acids. Germline V gene data show CDR1 as SGHRS and CDR2 as YFSETQ. CDR3 in DNA: TGCGCCAGCAGCTTGAGAATGGGAGGACAGGGGGCGCTCATCACTGTAGCTTTCTTT. Protein product: CASSLRMGGQGALITVAFF.

This clonotype appeared a few times. The J gene is TRBJ2-1, the V gene TRBV5-1, with 11 bases identical to TRBD2. CDR1 and CDR2 (germline): SGHRS, YFSETQ. The CDR3 runs to 17 residues. Trimming cost V 2 bases and J 8 bases; bases outside gene matches: 12. The CDR3 reads CASSLLPGTSGRDEQFF. CDR3 nucleotides: TGCGCCAGCAGCTTATTACCCGGGACTAGCGGTCGGGATGAGCAGTTCTTC. The complete variable domain, with remaining parts taken from reference TRBV5-1 and TRBJ2-1, reads KAGVTQTPRYLIKTRGQQVTLSCSPISGHRSVSWYQQTPGQGLQFLFEYFSETQRNKGNFPGRFSGRQFSNSRSEMNVSTLELGDSALYLCASSLLPGTSGRDEQFFGPGTRLTVL.

This clonotype was seen a few times. The gene calls are TRBV10-3 and TRBJ2-7; 7 positions agree with TRBD2. This CDR3 region has 14 residues. Per germline, CDR1 ENHRY and CDR2 SYGVKD. V shed 6 bases, J shed 2 bases, and the junction held 7 bases outside the gene matches. The CDR3 bases are TGTGCCATCAGGGGGGGGACTGCCACCTACGAGCAGTACTTC. This codes for CAIRGGTATYEQYF.

This clonotype appeared once. The V call is TRBV28, the J call TRBJ2-1; D uncertain. From germline, CDR1 is MDHEN and CDR2 SYDVKM. Trimming left V 7 bases short and J 8 bases short, with 24 bases between. The CDR3 consists of 16 residues. This CDR3 reads CASTDAGSASRDEQFF. CDR3 DNA sequence: TGTGCCAGCACCGACGCCGGAAGCGCCTCTCGGGATGAGCAGTTCTTC.

This clonotype was counted between two and nine times. The rearrangement joins TRBV15 to TRBJ2-1; 9 bases align to TRBD1. With 2 bases clipped from V and 10 bases from J, the junction kept 15 bases outside the gene matches. This CDR3 has 17 residues. CDR1 is LNHNV, CDR2 YYDKDF, per germline (reference sequence). The CDR3 protein is CATSRRTGAPGGGEQFF. The CDR3 DNA sequence: TGTGCCACCAGCAGAAGGACAGGGGCTCCTGGGGGGGGAGAGCAGTTCTTC.

The chain employs TRBV4-2 and TRBJ2-3; no definite D call. Trimming cost V 0 bases and J 5 bases, with 6 bases left between them. The CDR3 runs 13 residues. Germline V gene lookup returns CDR1 LGHNA and CDR2 YNFKEQ. The CDR3 loop is CASSQDLIDTQYF. CDR3 nucleotide sequence: TGTGCCAGCAGCCAAGATCTAATAGATACGCAGTATTTT.

The chain combines TRBV3-1 with TRBJ2-1, with a tentative D call TRBD1 (5 bases). CDR1 is LGHDT and CDR2 is YNNKEL in the germline V gene (reference sequence). Trimming removed 3 bases at V and 0 bases at J, with 12 bases between. This CDR3 has 16 amino acids. The CDR3 is CASSHETVYSYNEQFF. The CDR3 nucleotides read TGTGCCAGCAGCCACGAGACAGTTTACTCCTACAATGAGCAGTTCTTC.

J is TRBJ2-3 and V is TRBV27; TRBD2 matches at 10 bases. From germline, CDR1 is MNHEY and CDR2 SMNVEV (reference sequence). Unmatched junction bases numbered 6, after V lost 2 bases and J lost 1 base. CDR3 size: 17 residues. The CDR3: CASSLAGLAERTDTQYF. In DNA form, the CDR3 reads TGTGCCAGCAGTTTAGCTGGACTAGCGGAACGCACAGATACGCAGTATTTT.

This sequence joins TRBV10-3 and TRBJ2-1, with D possibly being TRBD1 or TRBD2 (6 bases each). Deletions cut 3 bases from V and 0 bases from J, with 15 bases between. The CDR3 extends over 17 amino acids. Germline V gives CDR1 ENHRY, CDR2 SYGVKD. CDR3 bases: TGTGCCATCAGTGACGGTTTGGGGGGCCCCTCCTACAATGAGCAGTTCTTC. Amino acids: CAISDGLGGPSYNEQFF.

This clonotype was picked up a small number of times. The V call is TRBV6-1, the J call TRBJ1-2; 9 nucleotides agree with TRBD1. The CDR3 totals 13 residues. Losses at the gene ends were 7 bases for V and 6 bases for J; bases not matched to a gene: 6. Germline V lookup: CDR1 MNHNS, CDR2 SASEGT. CDR3 in DNA: TGTGCCAGCATGGGGACAGGGAGGGATGGCTACACCTTC. This encodes CASMGTGRDGYTF.

This clonotype appeared a few times. The chain couples TRBV7-9 to TRBJ2-1; 11 bases match TRBD2. In germline, CDR1 is SEHNR, CDR2 FQNEAQ (reference sequence). Trimming removed 1 base from V and 7 bases from J; junction bases left unmatched: 6. CDR3 length: 16 residues. The CDR3 coding sequence is TGTGCCAGCAGCTTAGGGGGACTAGCGGAGGGGAATGAGCAGTTCTTC. Translation gives CASSLGGLAEGNEQFF.

The sample holds many counts of this clonotype. DNA of the CDR3: TGTGCCAGCAGTTTAGCGGGGCTTCCAGATACGCAGTATTTT. It is translated as CASSLAGLPDTQYF. This rearrangement joins TRBV27 to TRBJ2-3, with a tentative D call TRBD2 (6 bases). The V end was cut by 2 bases, the J end by 4 bases, with 10 bases between. CDR1 MNHEY and CDR2 SMNVEV come from the germline V gene (reference sequence). CDR3 size: 14 residues.

This clonotype showed up many times. V is TRBV7-9 and J is TRBJ2-6, with 8 bases lining up with TRBD1. CDR1 and CDR2 from the germline V gene are SEHNR and FQNEAQ (reference sequence). The CDR3 is made up of 17 amino acids. Germline trimming cut 5 bases from V and 4 bases from J; bases unmatched to any gene: 10. CDR3 in amino acids: CASSPMTGEAGANVLTF. Here the CDR3 DNA reads TGTGCCAGCAGCCCTATGACAGGGGAGGCGGGGGCCAACGTCCTGACTTTC.

This clonotype turned up a few times. The V and J genes are TRBV9 and TRBJ2-1; the match to TRBD2 covers 11 bases. This CDR3 contains 17 residues. Germline CDR1 is SGDLS and CDR2 is YYNGEE. V lost 2 bases to trimming and J lost 4 bases; unmatched junction nucleotides: 8. The CDR3 sequence: CASSVLAGGEGYNEQFF. The DNA of the CDR3 is TGTGCCAGCAGCGTCCTAGCGGGGGGAGAAGGATACAATGAGCAGTTCTTC.

This clonotype was seen only a few times. The chain has TRBV4-1 and TRBJ2-5; D perhaps matches TRBD1 (6 bases). Near its end, the DNA agrees better with TRBJ2-7, so the J call may be wrong. The CDR3 consists of 16 residues. Looked up from germline, CDR1 is MGHRA and CDR2 is YSYEKL. In DNA, the CDR3 is TGCGCCAGCAGCCATATATCCGGGACATCGGCCTACGAGCAGTACTTC. This gives the protein CASSHISGTSAYEQYF.

This clonotype was seen repeatedly, ten times or more. The gene calls are TRBV7-2 and TRBJ2-6; D is unclear. The CDR3 spans 13 residues. Between the trimmed V and J ends, which lost 6 bases and 1 base, there was a span of 4 bases. The germline V gene encodes CDR1 SGHTA and CDR2 FQGNSA. Written as DNA, the CDR3 is TGTGCCAGCAGGCAATCTGGGGCCAACGTCCTGACTTTC. It is translated as CASRQSGANVLTF. The variable domain in full, completed from reference TRBV7-2 and TRBJ2-6, reads GAGVSQSPSNKVTEKGKDVELRCDPISGHTALYWYRQSLGQGLEFLIYFQGNSAPDKSGLPSDRFSAERTGGSVSTLTIQRTQQEDSAVYLCASRQSGANVLTFGAGSRLTVL.

This sequence joins TRBV20-1 and TRBJ2-7, with D possibly matching TRBD1 (7 bases). Deletions cut 0 bases from V and 7 bases from J, with 16 bases between. The CDR3 contains 14 residues. Per the germline V gene, CDR1 is DFQATT and CDR2 is SNEGSKA (reference sequence). CDR3 residues: CSARDLQGGEEQYF. For the CDR3, the DNA is TGCAGTGCTAGAGACCTGCAGGGGGGTGAAGAGCAGTACTTC.

The rearrangement links TRBV20-1 to TRBJ2-1; perhaps TRBD1 as D (6 bases). Germline V CDR1 and CDR2: DFQATT, SNEGSKA (reference sequence). The CDR3 spans 15 residues. V shed 6 bases and J shed 0 bases, with 15 bases lying between them. As DNA, the CDR3 is TGCAGTGCCATACCCCAGGGGAACTCCTACAATGAGCAGTTCTTC. Translated: CSAIPQGNSYNEQFF.

The chain couples TRBV12-3 or TRBV12-4 to TRBJ2-3, with 9 nucleotides matching TRBD2. This CDR3 has 15 residues. The trim removed 4 bases at V and 3 bases at J, leaving 5 bases unmatched. CDR3: CASSSGGGVTDTQYF. The CDR3 DNA reads TGTGCCAGCAGTTCAGGCGGGGGGGTGACAGATACGCAGTATTTT.